This is a list of T cell receptor beta chains from one sample in a study of Ad26.COV2.S vaccination and SARS-CoV-2 variants. The repertoire was sequenced with immunoSEQ multiplex PCR; TCRdb's copy has only in-frame clones and lacks some. The sample shows about 410,000 clones, 92% of them seen only once. This specimen consisted of peripheral blood, obtained in a trial of Ad26.COV2.S vaccine versus placebo. Every receptor here comes from a person aged 18-65 years who received the Ad26.COV2.S COVID-19 vaccine or a placebo. Both conserved end residues are part of each CDR3. A D gene is named only where the DNA matches it firmly. Only some rows state a clone size, as once, few, many or a class for expanded clones.

D gene | J gene | V gene | clone size | CDR3 DNA | CDR3 protein
TRBD1 | TRBJ1-6 | TRBV5-4 | - | TGTGCCAGCAGCATAGACAGGGGCCGTTCACCCCTCCACTTT | CASSIDRGRSPLHF
- | TRBJ1-5 | TRBV2 | once | TGTGCCAGCGCATTAGAGGGCAAGAGTCAGCCCCAGCATTTT | CASALEGKSQPQHF
- | TRBJ1-2 | TRBV6-1 | - | TGTGCCAGCAGAGAAGCGCGAGGGTTTGTCTATGGCTACACCTTC | CASREARGFVYGYTF
- | TRBJ2-6 | TRBV6-5 | - | TGTGCCAGCAGCAAGAGCTCTGGGGCCAACGTCCTGACTTTC | CASSKSSGANVLTF
- | TRBJ1-1 | TRBV7-9 | once | TGTGCCAGCAGCTTAGCAATGGACAAGCCTATGAACGCTTTCTTT | CASSLAMDKPMNAFF
- | TRBJ2-7 | TRBV28 | few | TGTGCCAGCAGCTACCCTTTGAGGGGCGAGCAGTACTTC | CASSYPLRGEQYF
- | TRBJ2-3 | TRBV30 | - | TGTGCCTGGAGTCCGACGTGGGCAGGGACAGATACGCAGTATTTT | CAWSPTWAGTDTQYF
- | TRBJ2-3 | TRBV18 | many | TGTGCCAGCTCACCATTACGGGGTCGCACAGATACGCAGTATTTT | CASSPLRGRTDTQYF
TRBD2 | TRBJ2-3 | TRBV5-1 | - | TGCGCCAGCTGGGCGGGGGGAAGGAGCACAGATACGCAGTATTTT | CASWAGGRSTDTQYF
TRBD1 | TRBJ1-6 | TRBV6-5 | - | TGTGCCAGCAGTTACTCGGGACAGGGGTATTCACCCCTCCACTTT | CASSYSGQGYSPLHF
- | TRBJ2-1 | TRBV4-2 | - | TGTGCCAGCAGCCAAGATCTTGAAGGGAACCGATACAATGAGCAGTTCTTC | CASSQDLEGNRYNEQFF
- | TRBJ2-7 | TRBV30 | few | TGTGCCTGGAGTGAGTCTTCGGGCTACGAGCAGTACTTC | CAWSESSGYEQYF
TRBD1 | TRBJ2-2 | TRBV3-1/TRBV3-2 | - | TGTGCCAGCAGCCCCCCGACAGGGGTCACCGGGGAGCTGTTTTTT | CASSPPTGVTGELFF
TRBD1 | TRBJ1-4 | TRBV28 | - | TGTGCCAGCAGCAACAGGGGGCGACGAGAAAAACTGTTTTTT | CASSNRGRREKLFF
TRBD2 | TRBJ2-3 | TRBV5-1 | - | TGCGCCAGCAGCTTGTTTGCGGGGGCAGATACGCAGTATTTT | CASSLFAGADTQYF
TRBD1 | TRBJ2-3 | TRBV7-6 | - | TGTGCCAGCAGCCGGACAGGGGGCATGACAGATACGCAGTATTTT | CASSRTGGMTDTQYF
TRBD1 | TRBJ1-1 | TRBV18 | - | TGTGCCAGCTCACCACAACCGGGACAGGGAAACACTGAAGCTTTCTTT | CASSPQPGQGNTEAFF
- | TRBJ2-1 | TRBV19 | - | TGTGCCAGTAGTATAATAAGGAGCTCCTACAATGAGCAGTTCTTC | CASSIIRSSYNEQFF
TRBD1 | TRBJ1-3 | TRBV29-1 | once | TGCAGCGTTGCTGACAGGGGGTATGGAAACACCATATATTTT | CSVADRGYGNTIYF
TRBD2 | TRBJ2-5 | TRBV5-1 | - | TGCGCCAGCAGCTTCCGGGCTAGCGGGAACCAAGAGACCCAGTACTTC | CASSFRASGNQETQYF
- | TRBJ2-3 | TRBV2 | - | TGTGCCAGCAGTGAAGCGGGGGGGCCAAACACAGATACGCAGTATTTT | CASSEAGGPNTDTQYF
- | TRBJ1-1 | TRBV21-1 | - | TGTGCCAGCAGCAAAGATGAGACACGCGCTTTGAACACTGAAGCTTTCTTT | CASSKDETRALNTEAFF
- | TRBJ2-7 | TRBV5-4 | - | TGTGCCAGCAGCTTGGGGGCTGGGGGCTCCTACGAGCAGTACTTC | CASSLGAGGSYEQYF
- | TRBJ2-7 | TRBV7-6 | - | TGTGCCAGCAGCGAGTTGGACAGATCCTACGAGCAGTACTTC | CASSELDRSYEQYF
TRBD2 | TRBJ2-1 | TRBV6-5 | - | TGTGCCAGCCGGGGGGGGTCTTACAATGAGCAGTTCTTC | CASRGGSYNEQFF
TRBD1 | TRBJ2-7 | TRBV7-2 | - | TGTGCCAGCAGCTTAGAACAGGGGGCTCCCTACGAGCAGTACTTC | CASSLEQGAPYEQYF
- | TRBJ1-1 | TRBV5-1 | - | TGCGCCAGCAGCTTGTTCTCAGGGGACGGTGGAGCTTTCTTT | CASSLFSGDGGAFF
- | TRBJ1-2 | TRBV6-5 | - | TGTGCCAGCCGGGGGGGGCAGTATGGCTACACCTTC | CASRGGQYGYTF
TRBD1 | TRBJ1-2 | TRBV18 | - | TGTGCCAGCTCACAGGGGACAGGGGGTAGTAACTATGGCTACACCTTC | CASSQGTGGSNYGYTF
- | TRBJ1-2 | TRBV7-9 | - | TGTGCCACCAGCTTCCACGTTTGGGGGATTTACTATGGCTACACCTTC | CATSFHVWGIYYGYTF
TRBD2 | TRBJ2-2 | TRBV10-3 | - | TGTGCCATCAGCGAGGGACTAGCGATCACCGGGGAGCTGTTTTTT | CAISEGLAITGELFF
- | TRBJ2-7 | TRBV6-2/TRBV6-3 | - | TGTGCCAGCAGCCACAGGGAAGGCGAGCAGTACTTC | CASSHREGEQYF
- | TRBJ2-7 | TRBV5-6 | - | TGTGCCAGCAGCTCCGGACAGAGCTACGAGCAGTACTTC | CASSSGQSYEQYF
- | TRBJ1-4 | TRBV4-1 | - | TGCGCCAGCAGCCGAGGCCATCCGGCGGGTGAAAAACTGTTTTTT | CASSRGHPAGEKLFF
- | TRBJ1-5 | TRBV4-3 | - | TGCGCCAGCAGTGCGGGGAACTATTACAATCAGCCCCAGCATTTT | CASSAGNYYNQPQHF
- | TRBJ2-7 | TRBV7-2 | - | TGTGCCAGCAGCTTAAACTACGAGCAGTACTTC | CASSLNYEQYF
- | TRBJ2-2 | TRBV7-2 | once | TGTGCCAGCAGCTTACTAGCGCGCACCGGGGAGCTGTTTTTT | CASSLLARTGELFF
- | TRBJ1-5 | TRBV27 | - | TGTGCCAGCAGTTTGGGCAGTTATCAGCCCCAGCATTTT | CASSLGSYQPQHF
TRBD2 | TRBJ2-1 | TRBV5-1 | - | TGCGCCAGCAGCCCGGGGGGGAACTCCTACAATGAGCAGTTCTTC | CASSPGGNSYNEQFF
TRBD2 | TRBJ2-3 | TRBV3-1/TRBV3-2 | - | TGTGCCAGCAGCCAACCGGGACTAGCGGAAGATACGCAGTATTTT | CASSQPGLAEDTQYF
TRBD1 | TRBJ2-7 | TRBV29-1 | - | TGCAGCCCAAGCCAAAGAAGACGGACAGGGATGGGTCGGGGCCCCTACGAGCAGTACTTC | CSPSQRRRTGMGRGPYEQYF
- | TRBJ2-5 | TRBV7-9 | - | TGTGCCGCAGTGGGGGAGACCCAGTACTTC | CAAVGETQYF